The 5 T cell receptor beta chains presented below share a single source sample, sequenced in a study of shared clonotypes between healthy human individuals. Measured with immunoSEQ multiplex PCR; TCRdb has only the in-frame clones, and not every one. The table shows a few hundred thousand clones, with less than 98% occurring only once. Sequencing used naive CD4+ T cells sorted from blood. Subset noted: CD45RA+ positively selected. The receptors shown here come from a woman under 40 in good health.

This rearrangement joins TRBV18 to TRBJ2-5; no clear D gene. Germline CDR1 is KGHSH and CDR2 is LQKENI. This CDR3 is 13 amino acids long. Trimming removed 6 bases from V and 4 bases from J, with 12 bases in between. This chain's CDR3 is CASSISEAETQYF. As DNA, the CDR3 is TGTGCCAGCTCCATTAGTGAGGCAGAGACCCAGTACTTC.

The J gene is TRBJ2-2, the V gene TRBV10-1; D is unclear. The germline V gene has CDR1 WNHNN and CDR2 SYGVQD (reference sequence). V shed 2 bases and J shed 3 bases, with 16 bases lying between them. This CDR3 comprises 17 residues. The CDR3 here is CASSEAEPEFDTGELFF. Written as DNA, the CDR3 is TGCGCCAGCAGTGAGGCGGAACCAGAATTTGACACCGGGGAGCTGTTTTTT.

The chain recombines TRBV29-1 with TRBJ1-5; the D gene is possibly TRBD1 (6 bases). Germline lookup yields CDR1 SQVTM and CDR2 ANQGSEA. The CDR3 spans 16 residues. V dropped 6 bases and J dropped 0 bases, with 18 bases sitting between them. CDR3: CSVLTGATDSNQPQHF. DNA for the CDR3: TGCAGCGTCCTGACAGGAGCTACCGATAGCAATCAGCCCCAGCATTTT.

This clone was counted between two and nine times. This chain links TRBV7-2 with TRBJ1-2; D gene ambiguous. Per the germline V gene, CDR1 is SGHTA and CDR2 is FQGNSA. With 0 bases removed from V and 4 bases from J, the gap between germline ends came to 12 bases. CDR3 length: 15 residues. CDR3 nucleotide sequence: TGTGCCAGCAGCTTAGCGGACCAACCGGGCTATGGCTACACCTTC. Its translation: CASSLADQPGYGYTF.

The V and J genes are TRBV19 and TRBJ2-6, with D possibly being TRBD1 (6 bases). From germline, CDR1 is LNHDA and CDR2 SQIVND (reference sequence). The V and J ends lost 5 bases and 0 bases respectively, with 14 bases between them. This CDR3 is 17 amino acids long. In DNA form, the CDR3 reads TGTGCCAGTAGTTCGACAGGATACAGCTCTGGGGCCAACGTCCTGACTTTC. Protein product: CASSSTGYSSGANVLTF.